This entry is about one T cell receptor (beta chain). The CDR3 covers 16 residues. V was clipped by 3 bases and J by 2 bases; unmatched bases: 5. CDR1 and CDR2 from the germline V gene are SGHRS and YFSETQ. These data originate in a study of T cell changes during pregnancy in multiple sclerosis. Here immunoSEQ multiplex PCR was the method, and the copy in TCRdb shows in-frame clones only, minus some. The sample includes approximately 50,000 clones, around nine tenths of them seen just once. The chain recombines TRBV5-1 with TRBJ2-7, with TRBD2 matching over 13 bases. The sequence was obtained from a female donor with multiple sclerosis, enrolled in a pregnancy study. The specimen was CD4+ T cells from peripheral blood mononuclear cells, collected after pregnancy. Written as DNA, the CDR3 is TGCGCCAGCAGCTGGACCGGGACTAGCGGGACCTACGAGCAGTACTTC. Its protein is CASSWTGTSGTYEQYF. The full variable domain, its missing parts supplied by reference TRBV5-1 and TRBJ2-7, is KAGVTQTPRYLIKTRGQQVTLSCSPISGHRSVSWYQQTPGQGLQFLFEYFSETQRNKGNFPGRFSGRQFSNSRSEMNVSTLELGDSALYLCASSWTGTSGTYEQYFGPGTRLTVT.